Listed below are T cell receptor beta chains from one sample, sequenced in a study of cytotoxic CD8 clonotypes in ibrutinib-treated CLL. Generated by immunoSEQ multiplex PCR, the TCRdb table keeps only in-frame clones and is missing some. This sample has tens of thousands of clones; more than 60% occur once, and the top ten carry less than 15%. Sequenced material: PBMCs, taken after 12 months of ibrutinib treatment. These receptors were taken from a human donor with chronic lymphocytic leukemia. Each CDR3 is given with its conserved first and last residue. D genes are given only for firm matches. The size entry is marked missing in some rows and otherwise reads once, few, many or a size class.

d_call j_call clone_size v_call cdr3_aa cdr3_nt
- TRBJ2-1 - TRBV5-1 CASSVDTSYNEQFF TGCGCCAGCAGCGTCGATACTAGCTACAATGAGCAGTTCTTC
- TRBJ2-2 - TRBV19 CASSIDVWGQTRELFF TGTGCCAGTAGTATAGATGTTTGGGGCCAAACTCGGGAGCTGTTTTTT
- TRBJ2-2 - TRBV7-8 CASSPERLNTGELFF TGTGCCAGCAGCCCCGAGAGATTGAACACCGGGGAGCTGTTTTTT
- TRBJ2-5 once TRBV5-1 CASSPAASGPSRGTQYF TGCGCCAGCAGCCCAGCGGCCAGCGGGCCCTCCCGGGGAACCCAGTACTTC
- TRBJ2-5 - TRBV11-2 CASSSQTAGETQYF TGTGCCAGCAGCTCCCAGACGGCGGGGGAGACCCAGTACTTC
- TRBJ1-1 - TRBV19 CATSEAVIANTEAFF TGTGCCACCTCAGAGGCAGTGATCGCGAACACTGAAGCTTTCTTT
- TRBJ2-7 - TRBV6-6 CASSYRQGYEQYF TGTGCCAGCAGTTACAGGCAGGGCTACGAGCAGTACTTC
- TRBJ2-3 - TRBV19 CASSMGRRGVGTDTQYF TGTGCCAGTAGTATGGGGAGGAGAGGGGTCGGCACAGATACGCAGTATTTT
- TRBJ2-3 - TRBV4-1 CASSEGPSRAFTDTQYF TGCGCCAGCTCAGAGGGTCCATCGCGGGCCTTCACAGATACGCAGTATTTT
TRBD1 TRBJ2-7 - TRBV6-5 CASSRDRAYEQYF TGTGCCAGCAGCCGGGACAGGGCCTACGAGCAGTACTTC
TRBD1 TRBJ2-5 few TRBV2 CASSEGQGETQYF TGTGCCAGCAGTGAGGGACAGGGGGAGACCCAGTACTTC
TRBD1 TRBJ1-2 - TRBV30 CAWSADRFHGYTF TGTGCCTGGAGCGCGGACAGGTTCCATGGCTACACCTTC
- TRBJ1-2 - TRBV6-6 CASWQGSYGYTF TGTGCCAGCTGGCAGGGGAGCTATGGCTACACCTTC
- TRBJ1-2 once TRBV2 CASTLSGGYYGYTF TGTGCCAGCACCCTCTCCGGCGGCTACTATGGCTACACCTTC
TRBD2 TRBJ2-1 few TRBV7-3 CASSLGTSAEQFF TGTGCCAGCAGCTTAGGCACTAGCGCCGAGCAGTTCTTC
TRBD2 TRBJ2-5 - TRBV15 CATSRDLADFQETQYF TGTGCCACCAGCAGGGATCTAGCGGATTTCCAAGAGACCCAGTACTTC
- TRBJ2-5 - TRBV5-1 CASTQEITGLETQYF TGCGCCAGCACCCAGGAAATAACAGGGCTAGAGACCCAGTACTTC
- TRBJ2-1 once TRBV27 CASSLRTAGSYNEQFF TGTGCCAGCAGTCTGAGGACTGCGGGCTCCTACAATGAGCAGTTCTTC
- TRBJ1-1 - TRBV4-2 CASSPTLQGNDNTEAFF TGTGCCAGCAGCCCGACCCTTCAGGGTAATGACAACACTGAAGCTTTCTTT
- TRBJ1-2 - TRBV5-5 CASSLVGAGGGYTF TGTGCCAGCAGCTTGGTTGGGGCCGGTGGTGGCTACACCTTC
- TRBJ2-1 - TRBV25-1 CASSEGPREQFF TGTGCCAGCAGTGAGGGACCCCGCGAGCAGTTCTTC
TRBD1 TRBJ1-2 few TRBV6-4 CASSPRQGSGYTF TGTGCCAGCAGTCCCCGACAGGGAAGCGGCTACACCTTC
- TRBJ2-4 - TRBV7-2 CASSLRGGHIQYF TGTGCCAGCAGCTTACGGGGTGGGCACATTCAGTACTTC
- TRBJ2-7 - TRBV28 CASTWRGPRHEQYF TGTGCCAGCACCTGGCGGGGGCCGCGCCACGAGCAGTACTTC
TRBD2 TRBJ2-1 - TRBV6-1 CASSEASGSYNEQFF TGTGCCAGCAGTGAAGCTAGCGGGAGTTACAATGAGCAGTTCTTC
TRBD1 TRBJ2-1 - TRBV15 CATRPGQGRGSYNEQFF TGTGCCACCAGACCGGGACAGGGGAGAGGTTCCTACAATGAGCAGTTCTTC
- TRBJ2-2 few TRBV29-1 CSVGGTGELFF TGCAGCGTTGGGGGAACCGGGGAGCTGTTTTTT
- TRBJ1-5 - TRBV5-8 CASPTGALNQPQHF TGTGCCAGCCCCACGGGGGCCCTCAATCAGCCCCAGCATTTT
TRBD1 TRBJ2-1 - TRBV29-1 CSVEGQGARNEQFF TGCAGCGTTGAAGGACAGGGGGCCCGCAATGAGCAGTTCTTC
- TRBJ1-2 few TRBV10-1 CASSESGVRGYTF TGCGCCAGCAGTGAGTCGGGGGTGCGTGGCTACACCTTC
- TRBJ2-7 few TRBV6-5 CASRKGGMDEQYF TGTGCCAGCAGGAAGGGGGGTATGGACGAGCAGTACTTC
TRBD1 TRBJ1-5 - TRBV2 CASSELLGVTGGTQPQHF TGTGCCAGCAGTGAGCTTCTCGGGGTGACAGGGGGCACTCAGCCCCAGCATTTT
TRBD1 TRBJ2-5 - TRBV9 CASSTPGQEAGSQETQYF TGTGCCAGCAGCACGCCGGGACAGGAGGCAGGGAGTCAAGAGACCCAGTACTTC
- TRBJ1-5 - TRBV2 CASSEIYSSNQPQHF TGTGCCAGCAGTGAAATTTACAGTAGCAATCAGCCCCAGCATTTT
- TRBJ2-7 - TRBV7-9 CASGRPGEQYF TGTGCCAGTGGGAGGCCCGGCGAGCAGTACTTC
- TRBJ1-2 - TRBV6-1 CASSEAQGTVYGYTF TGTGCCAGCAGTGAAGCGCAGGGGACGGTCTATGGCTACACCTTC
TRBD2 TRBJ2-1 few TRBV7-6 CASSLGSLAGASPYNEQFF TGTGCCAGCAGCTTAGGGTCGCTAGCGGGAGCATCTCCCTACAATGAGCAGTTCTTC
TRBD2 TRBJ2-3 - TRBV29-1 CSASGLAGGVDTQYF TGCAGCGCTTCGGGACTAGCGGGAGGTGTGGATACGCAGTATTTT
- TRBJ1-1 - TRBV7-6 CASSLSGMRNTEAFF TGTGCCAGCAGCTTGTCCGGGATGAGGAACACTGAAGCTTTCTTT
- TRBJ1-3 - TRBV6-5 CASSYFKGTANTIYF TGTGCCAGCAGTTACTTTAAGGGGACGGCGAACACCATATATTTT
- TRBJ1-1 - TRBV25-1 CASSALNGNTEAFF TGTGCCAGCAGTGCCCTGAATGGGAACACTGAAGCTTTCTTT
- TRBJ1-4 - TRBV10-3 CAISESFLGTAGEKLFF TGTGCCATCAGTGAGTCTTTTTTGGGCACAGCGGGTGAAAAACTGTTTTTT
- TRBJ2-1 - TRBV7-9 CASRDKSSYNEQFF TGTGCCAGCCGGGACAAGAGCTCCTACAATGAGCAGTTCTTC
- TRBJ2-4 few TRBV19 CASSPESGRLAKNIQYF TGTGCCAGTAGTCCCGAGTCGGGGCGGTTAGCCAAAAACATTCAGTACTTC
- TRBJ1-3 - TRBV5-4 CASSLGTGSGNTIYF TGTGCCAGCAGCTTGGGGACGGGCTCTGGAAACACCATATATTTT
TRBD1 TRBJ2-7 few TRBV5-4 CASSLPRQGAAQYF TGTGCCAGCAGCTTGCCCCGACAGGGAGCCGCTCAGTACTTC